A selection of T cell receptor beta chains follows, all from one sample in a study of T cells in Graves' hyperthyroidism and ophthalmopathy. TCRdb reprocessed the multiplex PCR reads via MiXCR and lists one record per CDR3 protein. Here the sample spans some 300,000 distinct CDR3 sequences, about 15% being singletons. The specimen sequenced was blood. The receptors stem from a man aged 30 to 45 with Graves' hyperthyroidism. CDR3s include the opening cysteine and the closing phenylalanine or tryptophan. Each record gives: clone size, D gene, J gene, V gene, CDR3 DNA, CDR3 protein. D genes are given only for firm matches. The listing skips clone size in some rows; elsewhere it reads once, few, many or a size class.

NA | NA | TRBJ2-6 | TRBV25-1 | TGTGCCAGCAGTGACTCCCGGTGGTTGCGGGATAATGGGTCTGGGGCCAACGTCCTGACTTTC | CASSDSRWLRDNGSGANVLTF
NA | NA | TRBJ1-4 | TRBV20-1 | TGCAGTGCTAGAGCCAGGGACCATGAAAAACTGTTTTTT | CSARARDHEKLFF
few | TRBD2 | TRBJ2-7 | TRBV7-9 | TGTGCCAGCAGCTCTTGGACTAGCGGCTCCTACGAGCAGTACTTC | CASSSWTSGSYEQYF
NA | NA | TRBJ1-2 | TRBV15 | TGTGCCACCAGCACCAGTAACTATGGCTACACCTTC | CATSTSNYGYTF
few | TRBD2 | TRBJ2-1 | TRBV6-1 | TGTGCCAGCTCACCCCCGATACGGGACTACATAGGCCCAACCTTGGTCTACAATGAGCAGTTCTTC | CASSPPIRDYIGPTLVYNEQFF
NA | NA | TRBJ1-6 | TRBV6-1 | TGTGCCAGCAGACGAACGACCGAGAAGTGGTCACCCCTCCACTTT | CASRRTTEKWSPLHF
many | NA | TRBJ2-1 | TRBV2 | TGTGCCAGCAATCCCTACCCAGGAGCTAAAGACAATGAGCAGTTCTTC | CASNPYPGAKDNEQFF
NA | TRBD2 | TRBJ2-1 | TRBV12-3/TRBV12-4 | TGTGCCAGCAGGCCCGAACTAGCGAGTGAGCAGTTCTTC | CASRPELASEQFF
many | NA | TRBJ2-5 | TRBV30 | TGTGCCTGGGCACGGGACCGCCAAGAGACCCAGTACTTC | CAWARDRQETQYF
many | NA | TRBJ2-3 | TRBV13 | TGTGCCAGCAGCTTATTGGCAGATACGCAGTATTTT | CASSLLADTQYF
few | NA | TRBJ2-7 | TRBV15 | TGTGCCACCAGCAGAGATCCGGGCCGGGGTTACGAGCAGTACTTC | CATSRDPGRGYEQYF
few | NA | TRBJ2-2 | TRBV18 | TGTGCCAGCTCACCACCCAGGACGGGCACCGGGGAGCTGTTTTTT | CASSPPRTGTGELFF
many | TRBD2 | TRBJ2-1 | TRBV12-3/TRBV12-4 | TGTGCCAGCACCGACTTAACTAGCGGGAGCTACAATGAGCAGTTCTTC | CASTDLTSGSYNEQFF
many | NA | TRBJ2-1 | TRBV7-2 | TGTGCCAGCAGCCAACAATCTTACAATGAGCAGTTCTTC | CASSQQSYNEQFF
many | TRBD2 | TRBJ2-5 | TRBV2 | TGTGCCAGCAGTGTCCGGACTAGAAAAGAGACCCAGTACTTC | CASSVRTRKETQYF
few | NA | TRBJ1-2 | TRBV24-1 | TGTGCCACCAGTGTTGAGACAGGATTTGGCTACACCTTC | CATSVETGFGYTF
few | NA | TRBJ2-1 | TRBV20-1 | TGCAGTGCTAGAGCGTCGAACTTCTCCTCCTACAATGAGCAGTTCTTC | CSARASNFSSYNEQFF
NA | TRBD1 | TRBJ1-6 | TRBV5-1 | TGTGCCAGCAGCTTGGTGGCAGGGGGGAATTCACCCCTCCACTTT | CASSLVAGGNSPLHF
NA | TRBD1 | TRBJ2-7 | TRBV2 | TGTGCCAGCAGAGCGGACAGGGGCGCACTATACGAGCAGTACTTC | CASRADRGALYEQYF
many | TRBD2 | TRBJ2-7 | TRBV5-1 | TGCGCCAGCAGCTTGGGTCCCGGACTAGCGTATAATTACGAGCAGTACTTC | CASSLGPGLAYNYEQYF
NA | NA | TRBJ1-4 | TRBV9 | TGTGCCAGCAGCCCCGGGAGTAATGAAAAACTGTTTTTT | CASSPGSNEKLFF
few | NA | TRBJ1-2 | TRBV6-2/TRBV6-3 | TGTGCCAGCCAGACAACTAACTATGGCTACACCTTC | CASQTTNYGYTF
NA | NA | TRBJ1-2 | TRBV27 | TGTGCCAGCAGTTGGGGGCTTGGGCAGCTCCCCTATGGCTACACCTTC | CASSWGLGQLPYGYTF
many | NA | TRBJ2-7 | TRBV11-2 | TGTGCCAGCAGCCAGGGACGGGACTCATCCTACGAGCAGTACTTC | CASSQGRDSSYEQYF
NA | TRBD2 | TRBJ2-7 | TRBV20-1 | TGCAGTGCTAGAGAGGGGAGCGGGAGCGCGACCGAGCGGTACTTC | CSAREGSGSATERYF
NA | NA | TRBJ2-2 | TRBV12-3/TRBV12-4 | TGTGCCAGCAGCGCCGGGACCCGGGGAGAGGGCACCGGGGAGCTGTTTTTT | CASSAGTRGEGTGELFF
many | NA | TRBJ2-1 | TRBV5-1 | TGCGCCAGCAGCCTCCCGGGGGAAGAGCAGTTCTTC | CASSLPGEEQFF
many | TRBD1 | TRBJ2-7 | TRBV2 | TGTGCCAGCACCAAAGAAGGGACAGGGGGTTTCGGGCAGTACTTC | CASTKEGTGGFGQYF
NA | NA | TRBJ2-7 | TRBV10-2 | TGCGCCAGCAGTGAGTCTCCCCGCTACCACTACGAGCAGTACTTC | CASSESPRYHYEQYF
many | TRBD1 | TRBJ1-5 | TRBV2 | TGTGCCAGCAGCTCCGGGACAGACGATCAGCCCCAGCATTTT | CASSSGTDDQPQHF
many | TRBD2 | TRBJ2-3 | TRBV29-1 | TGCAGCGCCAACCTACTAGCGGGAAGCACAGATACGCAGTATTTT | CSANLLAGSTDTQYF
many | TRBD2 | TRBJ2-1 | TRBV20-1 | TGCAGTGGGACTAGCGGGATGACCTACAATGAGCAGTTCTTC | CSGTSGMTYNEQFF
NA | NA | TRBJ1-5 | TRBV10-3 | TGTGCCATCAGTGCGCCGGGAGGTAGCAATCAGCCCCAGCATTTT | CAISAPGGSNQPQHF
many | TRBD1 | TRBJ2-2 | TRBV5-1 | TGCGCCAGCAGCCGGACAGGGGGTCTCACCGGGGAGCTGTTTTTT | CASSRTGGLTGELFF
many | NA | TRBJ1-1 | TRBV2 | TGTGCCAGCAACGCCGAGAGGGACACTGAAGCTTTCTTT | CASNAERDTEAFF
many | NA | TRBJ2-7 | TRBV2 | TGTGCCAGCAGTGTAGTTTTGGGTGAGCAGTACTTC | CASSVVLGEQYF
few | NA | TRBJ2-1 | TRBV9 | TGTGCCAGCAGCGCGAGGGGGAGGGCCATCGATGAGCAGTTCTTC | CASSARGRAIDEQFF
many | NA | TRBJ2-7 | TRBV15 | TGTGCCACCAGCAGCCATGGGGGACGAGACTACGAGCAGTACTTC | CATSSHGGRDYEQYF
many | NA | TRBJ2-1 | TRBV2 | TGTGCCAGCAGGGGTCCTGAGCAGTTCTTC | CASRGPEQFF
many | NA | TRBJ1-1 | TRBV6-1 | TGTGCCAGCAATCCATTGAGCGCAGACCTGAACACTGAAGCTTTCTTT | CASNPLSADLNTEAFF
many | NA | TRBJ2-7 | TRBV20-1 | TGCAGTGCTAGCATTGAGGGTCCAGGGGCCTACGAGCAGTACTTC | CSASIEGPGAYEQYF
many | NA | TRBJ2-7 | TRBV28 | TGTGCCAGCAGTTCATTTCCCTACGAGCAGTACTTC | CASSSFPYEQYF
few | NA | TRBJ1-1 | TRBV4-1 | TGCGCCAGCAGCCCTATAGGCTCTGAAGCTTTCTTT | CASSPIGSEAFF
NA | TRBD2 | TRBJ2-7 | TRBV12-3/TRBV12-4 | TGTGCCAGCACCTACGGGACTAACTACGAGCAGTACTTC | CASTYGTNYEQYF